This is a list of T cell receptor beta chains from one sample in a study of blood T cell repertoires in COVID-19. Measured with immunoSEQ multiplex PCR; TCRdb has only the in-frame clones, and not every one. In the table there are roughly 77,000 clones, just over 85% of which are singletons. Sequenced input: peripheral blood. The receptor set was obtained from a human donor in a cohort sampled during active COVID-19. CDR3s include the opening cysteine and the closing phenylalanine or tryptophan. The order of the fields is V gene, CDR3 length, CDR3 protein.

v_gene: TRBV4-3; len: 16; CDR3aa: CASSQDHRGHTDTQYF
v_gene: TRBV5-1; len: 15; CDR3aa: CASSLGDRDNEKLFF
v_gene: TRBV7-2; len: 14; CDR3aa: CASSLRDGGEEQYF
v_gene: TRBV5-4; len: 15; CDR3aa: CASSSSSGDHNEQFF
v_gene: TRBV2; len: 13; CDR3aa: CASSEGANYGYTF
v_gene: TRBV10-1; len: 14; CDR3aa: CASRPGAHSGELFF
v_gene: TRBV7-6; len: 15; CDR3aa: CASSWTSGFTDTQYF
v_gene: TRBV5-1; len: 15; CDR3aa: CASSQNQGSGTEAFF
v_gene: TRBV2; len: 13; CDR3aa: CASEPYRNRGAFF
v_gene: TRBV19; len: 17; CDR3aa: CASSILQSRLSPTEAFF
v_gene: TRBV2; len: 15; CDR3aa: CASQLLIVATDTQYF
v_gene: TRBV7-2; len: 14; CDR3aa: CASSRTSGEDTQYF
v_gene: TRBV6-5; len: 13; CDR3aa: CASSFPGSETQYF
v_gene: TRBV11-2; len: 15; CDR3aa: CASSLDRVRGYEQYF
v_gene: TRBV28; len: 16; CDR3aa: CASSAPGTGGNQPQHF
v_gene: TRBV4-2; len: 15; CDR3aa: CASSQGAGASDTQYF
v_gene: TRBV19; len: 13; CDR3aa: CASSPTNGGYQHF
v_gene: TRBV5-4; len: 17; CDR3aa: CASSLGLAGGLSYEQYF
v_gene: TRBV13; len: 15; CDR3aa: CASSASGLADYEQYF
v_gene: TRBV18; len: 15; CDR3aa: CASSRTSGATGELFF